One sample yielded the 30 T cell receptor beta chains listed below, sequenced in a study of control samples from healthy donors and cancer patients. Sequenced by immunoSEQ multiplex PCR; TCRdb stores in-frame clones only, minus some. Counted here are around 110,000 clones, approximately 90% occurring once; the ten biggest clones make up 2.3%. Source material: blood. These receptors were taken from a woman in her 70s in good health.

V and J are TRBV18 and TRBJ1-5; a weak D match, TRBD1 (5 bases). Germline CDR1 and CDR2: KGHSH and LQKENI. This CDR3 is built from 14 residues. V lost 0 bases and J 7 bases, leaving 10 bases between the germline ends. In DNA, the CDR3 is TGTGCCAGCTCACCACCGGGGGAAAGGCAGCCCCAGCATTTT. Translating it yields CASSPPGERQPQHF. The variable domain in full, with the rest retrieved from reference TRBV18 and TRBJ1-5, is NAGVMQNPRHLVRRRGQEARLRCSPMKGHSHVYWYRQLPEEGLKFMVYLQKENIIDESGMPKERFSAEFPKEGPSILRIQQVVRGDSAAYFCASSPPGERQPQHFGDGTRLSIL.

The chain combines TRBV24-1 with TRBJ2-1; 7 bases align to TRBD1. Germline V CDR1 and CDR2: KGHDR, SFDVKD. The ends lost 5 bases at V and 2 bases at J; junction bases unmatched: 5. The CDR3 sequence is 15 residues long. The CDR3 nucleotides are TGTGCCACCAGTGCCACGGACAGGACCTACAATGAGCAGTTCTTC. Translating gives CATSATDRTYNEQFF.

The V call is TRBV7-2, the J call TRBJ1-1, with D unclear. The CDR3 consists of 14 residues. The germline V gene has CDR1 SGHTA and CDR2 FQGNSA. With 1 base removed from V and 3 bases from J, the gap between germline ends came to 9 bases. The CDR3 loop is CASSLVGKDTEAFF. The CDR3 DNA reads TGTGCCAGCAGCTTAGTGGGAAAGGACACTGAAGCTTTCTTT.

The J gene is TRBJ2-7, the V gene TRBV29-1, with a weak D call TRBD1 (5 bases). Germline CDR1 is SQVTM and CDR2 is ANQGSEA. The CDR3 runs to 15 residues. Trimming pared 0 bases from V and 0 bases from J, leaving 12 bases between. CDR3 DNA: TGCAGCGTTGAAGATGTGGGGCGCTTCTCCTACGAGCAGTACTTC. Translating it yields CSVEDVGRFSYEQYF.

In this sample, this clone turned up once. The J gene is TRBJ2-7, the V gene TRBV3-1 (or the pseudogene TRBV3-2); 12 nucleotides agree with TRBD1. The CDR3 length is 16 residues. J gave up 7 bases and V 3 bases, and 10 bases lay outside the gene matches. Germline V gives CDR1 LGHDT, CDR2 YNNKEL (reference sequence). CDR3 DNA: TGTGCCAGCAGCCAGACACCCGGGACAGGGGGCCGGGAGCAGTACTTC. This sequence encodes CASSQTPGTGGREQYF.

The chain links TRBV19 to TRBJ1-1; 7 nucleotides align to TRBD1. Germline CDR1 LNHDA, CDR2 SQIVND (reference sequence). The CDR3 runs to 15 residues. The V and J ends lost 3 bases and 4 bases, in that order; junction bases with no gene match: 8. The CDR3 DNA reads TGTGCCAGTAGTATCCCACAGGGGAGCTTCACTGAAGCTTTCTTT. Residues: CASSIPQGSFTEAFF. Drawing the rest from reference TRBV19 and TRBJ1-1, the complete variable domain is DGGITQSPKYLFRKEGQNVTLSCEQNLNHDAMYWYRQDPGQGLRLIYYSQIVNDFQKGDIAEGYSVSREKKESFPLTVTSAQKNPTAFYLCASSIPQGSFTEAFFGQGTRLTVV.

CDR3 bases: TGCGCCAGCAGCTCAGGGGCTCGAAGTGAAAAACTGTTTTTT. Translation: CASSSGARSEKLFF. The rearrangement uses TRBV10-2 and TRBJ1-4, with D possibly TRBD1 on 6 matching bases. The CDR3 sequence is 14 residues long. CDR1 is WSHSY and CDR2 is SAAADI in the germline V gene. Trimming stripped 6 bases from V and 7 bases from J, with 15 bases between.

The rearrangement joins TRBV18 to TRBJ1-3; D remains unclear. The CDR3 extends over 14 amino acids. Trimming took off 4 bases at V and 1 base at J, with 8 bases between the two ends. The V gene's germline CDR1 is KGHSH and CDR2 LQKENI. The DNA of the CDR3 is TGTGCCAGCTCACAAGAAGGTTCTGGAAACACCATATATTTT. Translating gives CASSQEGSGNTIYF.

CDR3 bases: TGTGCCAGCAGTTTGGAGGGGGCGGTCGGGGAAGCTTTCTTT. Amino acid sequence: CASSLEGAVGEAFF. The J gene is TRBJ1-1, the V gene TRBV27; TRBD1 aligns across 7 bases. J gave up 8 bases and V 3 bases, and 9 bases lay outside the gene matches. Germline V gene sequence: CDR1 MNHEY, CDR2 SMNVEV (reference sequence). CDR3 length: 14 residues.

The V gene is TRBV5-1, the J gene TRBJ2-1; D not certain. V dropped 0 bases and J dropped 0 bases, with 7 bases sitting between them. Germline V gene sequence: CDR1 SGHRS, CDR2 YFSETQ. The CDR3 length is 15 residues. This CDR3 reads CASSLAISSYNEQFF. CDR3 nucleotides: TGCGCCAGCAGCTTGGCGATAAGCTCCTACAATGAGCAGTTCTTC.

V is TRBV6-5 and J is TRBJ1-1, with a tentative D call TRBD1 (5 bases). Per the germline V gene, CDR1 is MNHEY and CDR2 is SVGAGI. The CDR3 length is 13 residues. V was cut by 5 bases and J by 4 bases, with 11 bases left in between. CDR3 in amino acids: CASSPLGGTEAFF. The CDR3 DNA sequence: TGTGCCAGCAGTCCCCTGGGGGGCACTGAAGCTTTCTTT.

V usage is TRBV2 and J usage is TRBJ1-1, with D perhaps TRBD1 (5 bases). V shed 11 bases and J shed 2 bases, with 15 bases lying between them. Germline loops: CDR1 SNHLY, CDR2 FYNNEI. The CDR3 has 13 amino acids. Written as DNA, the CDR3 is TGTGCCGAACGCCGACAGCCTAACACTGAAGCTTTCTTT. Translated, it gives CAERRQPNTEAFF.

The J gene is TRBJ1-2, the V gene TRBV19; D remains ambiguous. The V end was cut by 9 bases, the J end by 6 bases, with 20 bases between. Germline lookup yields CDR1 LNHDA and CDR2 SQIVND (reference sequence). This CDR3 comprises 14 residues. The CDR3 region has the DNA TGTGCCAGCTCCCAAAGGGTTACCAGGAATGGCTACACCTTC. Its protein product is CASSQRVTRNGYTF.

Written as DNA, the CDR3 is TGTGCCAGCAAAGGACAGCTTAACACTGAAGCTTTCTTT. It specifies CASKGQLNTEAFF. This rearrangement joins TRBV27 to TRBJ1-1, with D maybe TRBD1 (6 bases). This CDR3 has 13 amino acids. Germline loops: CDR1 MNHEY, CDR2 SMNVEV (reference sequence). Trimming took 7 bases from V and 2 from J, leaving 11 bases between them.

The V and J genes are TRBV6-6 and TRBJ2-7; D perhaps matches TRBD1 (6 bases). With 8 bases removed from V and 2 bases from J, the gap between germline ends came to 16 bases. Germline CDR1 is MNHNY and CDR2 is SVGAGI (reference sequence). This CDR3 is 14 amino acids long. CDR3 protein: CASDTPGTTYEQYF. For the CDR3, the DNA is TGTGCCAGCGATACCCCGGGGACAACCTACGAGCAGTACTTC.

The rearrangement joins TRBV7-9 to TRBJ2-3, with 10 bases matching TRBD2. The V segment lost 6 bases and the J segment 0 bases; nucleotides outside the gene matches: 3. The CDR3 sequence is 15 residues long. Germline V gene sequence: CDR1 SEHNR, CDR2 FQNEAQ (reference sequence). Here the CDR3 DNA reads TGTGCCAGCAGAGTAGCGGGGGGAAGCACAGATACGCAGTATTTT. It codes for CASRVAGGSTDTQYF.

The rearrangement joins TRBV5-4 to TRBJ1-6; 9 nucleotides line up with TRBD1. CDR1 and CDR2 from the germline V gene are SGHNT and YYREEE (reference sequence). Trimming took 2 bases from V and 6 from J; bases not matched to a gene: 3. This CDR3 has 15 amino acids. CDR3 loop: CASSFGDRVNSPLHF. The CDR3 coding sequence is TGTGCCAGCAGCTTCGGGGACAGGGTTAATTCACCCCTCCACTTT.

The gene calls are TRBV9 and TRBJ1-1; D ambiguous. There are 15 residues in the CDR3. CDR1 is SGDLS, CDR2 YYNGEE, per germline. V was cut by 3 bases and J by 5 bases, with 17 bases left in between. CDR3 sequence reads: CASSASGDRTTEAFF. CDR3 nucleotide sequence: TGTGCCAGCAGCGCCTCGGGAGACCGAACGACTGAAGCTTTCTTT.

The chain links TRBV19 to TRBJ1-5; 8 bases match TRBD1. The CDR3 is made up of 15 amino acids. Germline assignment: CDR1 LNHDA and CDR2 SQIVND (reference sequence). V lost 9 bases and J lost 7; bases outside the gene matches: 14. The CDR3 spells CASSATGGSRQPQHF. Written as DNA, the CDR3 is TGTGCCAGCAGCGCCACAGGGGGGTCAAGGCAGCCCCAGCATTTT.

The chain links TRBV7-2 to TRBJ1-2; TRBD1 might be the D (5 bases). Germline loops: CDR1 SGHTA, CDR2 FQGNSA. The V gene lost 0 bases and the J gene lost 2 bases, with 13 bases spanning the gap. CDR3 size: 16 residues. The CDR3 DNA follows: TGTGCCAGCAGCTTAGCTCGCGTAGGGACCAACTATGGCTACACCTTC. Translated, it gives CASSLARVGTNYGYTF. Full variable domain (outside the CDR3, taken from reference TRBV7-2 and TRBJ1-2): GAGVSQSPSNKVTEKGKDVELRCDPISGHTALYWYRQSLGQGLEFLIYFQGNSAPDKSGLPSDRFSAERTGGSVSTLTIQRTQQEDSAVYLCASSLARVGTNYGYTFGSGTRLTVV.

The rearrangement joins TRBV7-8 to TRBJ1-1, with D uncertain. Germline-derived CDR1 and CDR2 are SGHVS and FQNEAQ. V lost 1 base and J lost 6, with 12 bases in between. The CDR3 sequence is 14 residues long. The CDR3 nucleotides are TGTGCCAGCAGCTTAGGGGCAGGAAGTGCTGAAGCTTTCTTT. This codes for CASSLGAGSAEAFF. The full variable domain, rest sourced from reference TRBV7-8 and TRBJ1-1, is GAGVSQSPRYKVAKRGQDVALRCDPISGHVSLFWYQQALGQGPEFLTYFQNEAQLDKSGLPSDRFFAERPEGSVSTLKIQRTQQEDSAVYLCASSLGAGSAEAFFGQGTRLTVV.

The genes are TRBV7-8 and TRBJ1-1, with D perhaps matching TRBD1 (5 bases). The V end was cut by 1 base, the J end by 0 bases, with 12 bases between. This CDR3 has 16 amino acids. Germline CDR1 is SGHVS and CDR2 is FQNEAQ. The CDR3 loop reads CASSLGVVGVNTEAFF. Written as DNA, the CDR3 is TGTGCCAGCAGCTTAGGTGTTGTGGGGGTGAACACTGAAGCTTTCTTT.

The V call is TRBV9, the J call TRBJ2-7; tentative D call: TRBD1 (6 bases). Per the germline V gene, CDR1 is SGDLS and CDR2 is YYNGEE. The CDR3 has 14 amino acids. Trimming removed 3 bases at V and 2 bases at J, with 12 bases between. CDR3 nucleotide sequence: TGTGCCAGCAGCGCGGGGAAGGGGGCCTACGAGCAGTACTTC. It codes for CASSAGKGAYEQYF.

This sequence joins TRBV7-3 and TRBJ1-6; D remains unclear. CDR1 SGHTA and CDR2 FQGTGA come from the germline V gene. Trimming cost V 5 bases and J 8 bases, with 10 bases left between them. CDR3 length: 13 amino acids. This chain's CDR3 is CASSRGFYSPLHF. CDR3 DNA: TGTGCCAGCAGCCGCGGATTTTATTCACCCCTCCACTTT.

This clone was observed a handful of times. The chain employs TRBV4-3 and TRBJ1-1; 7 positions match TRBD1. CDR3 length: 15 amino acids. Germline V gene lookup returns CDR1 LGHNA and CDR2 YSLEER. Trimming at V came to 4 bases and at J to 1 base, leaving 6 bases not matched to a gene. The CDR3 region is CASSRADRRNTEAFF. For the CDR3, the DNA is TGCGCCAGCAGCCGCGCGGACAGGAGGAACACTGAAGCTTTCTTT.

The chain is built from TRBV6-5 and TRBJ1-5; D remains unclear. Germline V gene sequence: CDR1 MNHEY, CDR2 SVGAGI. The CDR3 contains 15 residues. Trimming removed 6 bases from V and 0 bases from J, with 12 bases in between. The CDR3 reads CASRYDGNSNQPQHF. The CDR3 bases are TGTGCCAGCAGATATGACGGAAATAGCAATCAGCCCCAGCATTTT.

In this sample, this clone turned up once. The V gene is TRBV3-1 (or the pseudogene TRBV3-2), the J gene TRBJ1-6; unclear D gene. Germline CDR1 is LGHDT and CDR2 is YNNKEL (reference sequence). V was shortened by 0 bases and J by 9 bases, with 12 bases between the two germline ends. The CDR3 runs to 15 residues. CDR3 residues: CASSQETLRGSPLHF. The CDR3 region has the DNA TGTGCCAGCAGCCAAGAGACTCTCCGGGGTTCACCCCTCCACTTT.

This clone was seen more than once but under ten times. The V and J genes are TRBV5-8 and TRBJ1-2; D not certain. Trimming pared 1 base from V and 8 bases from J, leaving 18 bases between. From germline, CDR1 is SGHTS and CDR2 YDEGEE. This CDR3 region has 15 residues. CDR3 loop: CASSLLIGLAGGYTF. In nucleotides, the CDR3 is TGTGCCAGCAGCTTGCTTATCGGCCTAGCTGGCGGCTACACCTTC.

The V call is TRBV7-9, the J call TRBJ2-2; TRBD2 matches 8 bases. The CDR3 covers 16 residues. Germline CDR1 SEHNR, CDR2 FQNEAQ (reference sequence). V was clipped by 5 bases and J by 1 base; unmatched bases: 6. The CDR3 DNA reads as TGTGCCAGCAGCGGAAGACTAGCGATGAACACCGGGGAGCTGTTTTTT. This sequence encodes CASSGRLAMNTGELFF.

V is TRBV5-1 and J is TRBJ1-1; D is perhaps TRBD1 (6 bases). This CDR3 contains 13 residues. Germline V CDR1 and CDR2: SGHRS, YFSETQ. Trimming took off 7 bases at V and 1 base at J, with 11 bases between the two ends. CDR3 sequence (DNA): TGCGCCAGCGGAATGACAGGGAACACTGAAGCTTTCTTT. Its protein is CASGMTGNTEAFF.